This TCR beta chain was retrieved from a study of blood T cell repertoires in COVID-19. The CDR3 loop spans 16 amino acids. V lost 4 bases, J lost 8 bases, and 24 bases lay in between. Germline V CDR1 and CDR2: SGHDT, YYEEEE. Per the authors' pipeline: Quantification of nucleated cells was approximated via reference gene primer amplification. Produced via immunoSEQ multiplex PCR; TCRdb's table is partial and in-frame only. The V and J calls and the clone size are those of that table, but D and trimming were determined from the DNA. The sample includes hundreds of thousands of clones, 86% of them seen just once.

The rearrangement joins TRBV5-6 to TRBJ1-2; D perhaps matches TRBD1 (5 bases). This receptor was identified in a woman between 45 and 65 years old in a cohort exposed to, infected with or recovered from COVID-19 (not recorded which). Input material: PBMCs or T cells enriched from blood (not recorded which). This chain's CDR3 is CASSPHVWGGQYGYTF. The CDR3 DNA is TGTGCCAGCAGCCCCCACGTGTGGGGGGGTCAGTACGGCTACACCTTC.